The 2 T cell receptor beta chains presented below share a single source sample, sequenced in a study of cytomegalovirus exposure and HLA in healthy donors. The study ran its PCR with 60 Vbeta and 13 Jbeta primers. Sequenced by immunoSEQ multiplex PCR; TCRdb stores in-frame clones only, minus some. The listing contains under 70,000 clones. Sequencing was done on a sample of PBMCs. These receptors were collected from a woman between 18 and 29 years old in good health and CMV-seronegative.

V and J are TRBV11-2 and TRBJ2-7; TRBD2 might be the D (6 bases). Trimming shortened V by 0 bases and J by 0 bases, and 9 bases separated the two germline ends. The CDR3 has 15 residues. Germline values: CDR1 SGHAT, CDR2 FQNNGV. As DNA, the CDR3 is TGTGCCAGCAGCTTAGAGCCCGGGAGCTCCTACGAGCAGTACTTC. This sequence encodes CASSLEPGSSYEQYF.

The V call is TRBV6-1, the J call TRBJ1-2; D unresolved. V was trimmed by 3 bases and J by 7 bases, leaving 6 bases between them. This CDR3 spans 11 amino acids. Germline V gene data show CDR1 as MNHNS and CDR2 as SASEGT. The CDR3 nucleotides read TGTGCCAGCAGTGACAGGTTTGGCTACACCTTC. This encodes CASSDRFGYTF.